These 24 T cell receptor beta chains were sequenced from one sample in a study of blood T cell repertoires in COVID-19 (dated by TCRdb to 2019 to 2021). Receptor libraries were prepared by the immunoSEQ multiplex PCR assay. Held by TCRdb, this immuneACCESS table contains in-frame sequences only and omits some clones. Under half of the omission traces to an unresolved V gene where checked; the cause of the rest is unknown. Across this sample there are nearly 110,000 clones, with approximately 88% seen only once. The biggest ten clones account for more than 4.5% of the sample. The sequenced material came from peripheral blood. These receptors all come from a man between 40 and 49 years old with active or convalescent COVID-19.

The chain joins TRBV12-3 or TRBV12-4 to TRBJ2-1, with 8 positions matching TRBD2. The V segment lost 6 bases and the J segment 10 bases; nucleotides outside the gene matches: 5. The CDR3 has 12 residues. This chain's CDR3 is CASSPLAVEQFF. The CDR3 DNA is TGTGCCAGCAGCCCACTAGCGGTCGAGCAGTTCTTC.

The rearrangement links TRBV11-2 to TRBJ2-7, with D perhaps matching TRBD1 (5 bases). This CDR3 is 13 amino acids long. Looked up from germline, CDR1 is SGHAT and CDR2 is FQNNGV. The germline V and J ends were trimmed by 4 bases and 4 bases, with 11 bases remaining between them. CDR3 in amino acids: CASSYAGWYEQYF. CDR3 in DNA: TGTGCCAGCAGCTATGCAGGGTGGTACGAGCAGTACTTC.

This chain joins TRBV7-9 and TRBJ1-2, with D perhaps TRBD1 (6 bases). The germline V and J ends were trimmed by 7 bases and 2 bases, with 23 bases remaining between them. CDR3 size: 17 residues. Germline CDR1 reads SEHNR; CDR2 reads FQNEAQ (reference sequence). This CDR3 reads CASIPTWLQGLNYGYTF. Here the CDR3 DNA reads TGTGCCAGCATCCCGACTTGGCTACAGGGCCTAAACTATGGCTACACCTTC.

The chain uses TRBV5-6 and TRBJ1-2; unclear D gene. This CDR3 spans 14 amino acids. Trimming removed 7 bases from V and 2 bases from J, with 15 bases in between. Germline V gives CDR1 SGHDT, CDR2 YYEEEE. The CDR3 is CASSRWEANYGYTF. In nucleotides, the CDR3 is TGTGCCAGCTCCCGGTGGGAGGCAAACTATGGCTACACCTTC. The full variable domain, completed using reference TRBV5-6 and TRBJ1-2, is DAGVTQSPTHLIKTRGQQVTLRCSPKSGHDTVSWYQQALGQGPQFIFQYYEEEERQRGNFPDRFSGHQFPNYSSELNVNALLLGDSALYLCASSRWEANYGYTFGSGTRLTVV.

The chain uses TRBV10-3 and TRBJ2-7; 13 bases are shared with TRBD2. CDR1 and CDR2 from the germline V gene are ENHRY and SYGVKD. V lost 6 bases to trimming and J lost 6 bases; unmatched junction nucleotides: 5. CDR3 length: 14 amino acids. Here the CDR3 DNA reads TGTGCCATCAGCACCGGGACTAGCGGGGCCGAGCAGTACTTC. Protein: CAISTGTSGAEQYF.

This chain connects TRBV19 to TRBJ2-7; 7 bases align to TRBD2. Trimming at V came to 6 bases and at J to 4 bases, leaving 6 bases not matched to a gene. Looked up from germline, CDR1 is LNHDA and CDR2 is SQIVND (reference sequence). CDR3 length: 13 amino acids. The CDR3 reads CASRKTGGYEQYF. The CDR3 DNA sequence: TGTGCCAGTAGAAAAACGGGGGGATACGAGCAGTACTTC.

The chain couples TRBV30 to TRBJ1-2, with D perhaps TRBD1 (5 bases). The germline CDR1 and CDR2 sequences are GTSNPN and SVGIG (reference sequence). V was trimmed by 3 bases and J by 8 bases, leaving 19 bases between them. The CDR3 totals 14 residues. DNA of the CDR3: TGTGCCTGGAGGCGGCAACAGGCTGTCGGAGGCTACACCTTC. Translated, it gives CAWRRQQAVGGYTF.

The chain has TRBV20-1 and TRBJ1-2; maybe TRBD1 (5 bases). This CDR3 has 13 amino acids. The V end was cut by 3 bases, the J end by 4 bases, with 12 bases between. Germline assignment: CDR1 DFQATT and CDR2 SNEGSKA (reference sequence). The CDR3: CSASIQGSYGYTF. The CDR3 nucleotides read TGCAGTGCTAGTATCCAGGGCAGCTATGGCTACACCTTC.

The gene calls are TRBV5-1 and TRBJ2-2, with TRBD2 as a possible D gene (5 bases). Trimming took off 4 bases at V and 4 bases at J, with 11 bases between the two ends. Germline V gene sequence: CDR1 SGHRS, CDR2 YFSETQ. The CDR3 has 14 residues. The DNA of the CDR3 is TGCGCCAGCAGCCGGACTTATTCCACCGGGGAGCTGTTTTTT. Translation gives CASSRTYSTGELFF.

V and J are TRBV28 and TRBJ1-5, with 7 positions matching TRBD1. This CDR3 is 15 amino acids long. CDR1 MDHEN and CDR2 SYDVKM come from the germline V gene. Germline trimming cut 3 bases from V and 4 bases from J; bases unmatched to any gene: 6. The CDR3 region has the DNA TGTGCCAGCAGTTTGGGGGGACAGCTTAATCAGCCCCAGCATTTT. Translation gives CASSLGGQLNQPQHF.

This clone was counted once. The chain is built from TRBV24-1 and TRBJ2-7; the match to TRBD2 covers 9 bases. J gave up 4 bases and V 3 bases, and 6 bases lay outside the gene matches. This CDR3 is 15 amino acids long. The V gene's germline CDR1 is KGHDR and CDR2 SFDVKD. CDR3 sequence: CATSDPAGGPYEQYF. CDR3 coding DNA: TGTGCCACCAGTGATCCGGCGGGAGGGCCGTACGAGCAGTACTTC.

The chain's CDR3 is CASSLGQKETQYF. Here the CDR3 DNA reads TGTGCCAGTAGTCTCGGACAGAAAGAGACCCAGTACTTC. This chain uses TRBV19 with TRBJ2-5; possible D gene TRBD1, 6 bases. Trimming stripped 5 bases from V and 3 bases from J, with 10 bases between. Germline V gives CDR1 LNHDA, CDR2 SQIVND (reference sequence). This CDR3 has 13 residues. The entire variable domain, with the rest obtained from reference TRBV19 and TRBJ2-5, is as follows: DGGITQSPKYLFRKEGQNVTLSCEQNLNHDAMYWYRQDPGQGLRLIYYSQIVNDFQKGDIAEGYSVSREKKESFPLTVTSAQKNPTAFYLCASSLGQKETQYFGPGTRLLVL.

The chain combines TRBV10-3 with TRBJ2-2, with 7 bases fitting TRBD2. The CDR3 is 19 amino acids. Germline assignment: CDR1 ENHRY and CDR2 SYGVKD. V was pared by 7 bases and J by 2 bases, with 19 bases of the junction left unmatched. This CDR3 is CAITSGLGSPRSNTGELFF. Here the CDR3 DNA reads TGTGCCATCACTTCAGGACTAGGGTCTCCCAGATCAAACACCGGGGAGCTGTTTTTT.

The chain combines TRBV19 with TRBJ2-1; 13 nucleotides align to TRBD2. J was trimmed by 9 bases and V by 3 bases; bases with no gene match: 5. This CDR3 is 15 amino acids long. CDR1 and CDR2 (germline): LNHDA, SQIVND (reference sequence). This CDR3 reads CASSIGRLAGGEQFF. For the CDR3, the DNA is TGTGCCAGTAGTATTGGGAGACTAGCGGGAGGTGAGCAGTTCTTC.

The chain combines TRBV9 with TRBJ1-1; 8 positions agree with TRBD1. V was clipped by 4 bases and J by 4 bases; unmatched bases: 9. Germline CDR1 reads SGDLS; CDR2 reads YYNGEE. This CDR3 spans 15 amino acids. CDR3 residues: CASSPDPTGVTEAFF. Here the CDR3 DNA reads TGTGCCAGCAGCCCCGATCCGACAGGGGTCACTGAAGCTTTCTTT.

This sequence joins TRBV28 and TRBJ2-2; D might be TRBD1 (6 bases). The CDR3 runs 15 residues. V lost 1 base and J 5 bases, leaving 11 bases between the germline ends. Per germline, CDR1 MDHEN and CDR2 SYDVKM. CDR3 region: CASSLYGGATGELFF. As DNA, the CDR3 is TGTGCCAGCAGTTTATATGGGGGCGCGACCGGGGAGCTGTTTTTT.

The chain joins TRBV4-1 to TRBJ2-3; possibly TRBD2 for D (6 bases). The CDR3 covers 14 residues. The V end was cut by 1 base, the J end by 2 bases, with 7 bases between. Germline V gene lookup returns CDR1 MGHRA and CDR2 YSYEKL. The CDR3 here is CASSQGLVTDTQYF. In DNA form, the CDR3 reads TGCGCCAGCAGCCAAGGACTAGTCACAGATACGCAGTATTTT.

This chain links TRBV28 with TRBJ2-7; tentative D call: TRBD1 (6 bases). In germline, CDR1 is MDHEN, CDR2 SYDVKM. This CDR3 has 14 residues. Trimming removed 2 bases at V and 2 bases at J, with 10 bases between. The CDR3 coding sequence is TGTGCCAGCAGTTTACGACAGGCCCCCTACGAGCAGTACTTC. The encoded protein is CASSLRQAPYEQYF.

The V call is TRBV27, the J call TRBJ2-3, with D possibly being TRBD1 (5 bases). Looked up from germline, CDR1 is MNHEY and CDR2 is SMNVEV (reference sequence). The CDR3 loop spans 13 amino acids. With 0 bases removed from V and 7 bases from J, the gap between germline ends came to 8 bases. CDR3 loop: CASSLSSGNTQYF. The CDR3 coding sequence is TGTGCCAGCAGTTTATCTTCAGGGAATACGCAGTATTTT.

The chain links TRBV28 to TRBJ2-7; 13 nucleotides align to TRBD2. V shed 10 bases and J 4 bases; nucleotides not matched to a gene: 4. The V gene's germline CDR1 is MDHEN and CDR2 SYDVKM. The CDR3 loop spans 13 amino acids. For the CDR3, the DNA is TGTGCCACCTGGACTAGCGGGAGTTACGAGCAGTACTTC. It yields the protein CATWTSGSYEQYF.

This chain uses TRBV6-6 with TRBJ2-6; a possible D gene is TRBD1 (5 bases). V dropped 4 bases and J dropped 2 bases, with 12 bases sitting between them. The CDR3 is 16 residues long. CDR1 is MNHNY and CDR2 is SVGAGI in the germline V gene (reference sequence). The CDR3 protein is CASSSYQGPGANVLTF. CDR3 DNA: TGTGCCAGCAGTTCTTATCAGGGTCCTGGGGCCAACGTCCTGACTTTC.

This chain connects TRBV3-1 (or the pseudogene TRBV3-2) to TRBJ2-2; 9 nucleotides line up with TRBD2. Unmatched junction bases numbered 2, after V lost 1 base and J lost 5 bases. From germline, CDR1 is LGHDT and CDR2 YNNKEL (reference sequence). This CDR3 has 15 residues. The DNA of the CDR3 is TGTGCCAGCAGCCAAGTGCGGGGGGGGACCGGGGAGCTGTTTTTT. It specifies CASSQVRGGTGELFF.

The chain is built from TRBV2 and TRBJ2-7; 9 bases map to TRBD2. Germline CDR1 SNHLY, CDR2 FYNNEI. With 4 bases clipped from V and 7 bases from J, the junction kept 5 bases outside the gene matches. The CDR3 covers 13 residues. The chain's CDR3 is CASSGSGSREQYF. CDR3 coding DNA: TGTGCCAGCAGTGGTAGCGGGAGTCGTGAGCAGTACTTC. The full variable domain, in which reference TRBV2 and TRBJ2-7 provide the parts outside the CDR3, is EPEVTQTPSHQVTQMGQEVILRCVPISNHLYFYWYRQILGQKVEFLVSFYNNEISEKSEIFDDQFSVERPDGSNFTLKIRSTKLEDSAMYFCASSGSGSREQYFGPGTRLTVT.

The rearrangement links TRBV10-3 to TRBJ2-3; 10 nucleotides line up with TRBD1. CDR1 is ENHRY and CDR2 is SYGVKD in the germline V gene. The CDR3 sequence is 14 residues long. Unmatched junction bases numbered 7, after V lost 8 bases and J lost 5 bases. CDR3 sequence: CAISVDRGRDTQYF. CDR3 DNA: TGTGCCATCTCCGTGGACAGGGGGAGAGATACGCAGTATTTT.